This section outlines one T cell receptor (beta chain) sequence together with its context. Its target is not known. The data belong to a study of shared clonotypes between healthy human individuals. Regarding the study as a whole: Donor clonotype sharing was expected to depend on sequencing depth. The four-donor shared clonotypes exceeded non-shared clonotypes in generation probability, with non-shared ones scoring lower.

The CDR3 has 17 amino acids. V lost 5 bases, J lost 2 bases, and 19 bases lay in between. Germline assignment: CDR1 SGHAT and CDR2 FQNNGV. TCRdb's copy holds only in-frame clones and misses some; the assay was immunoSEQ multiplex PCR. The table shows 500,000 to 700,000 clones, with about 95% occurring only once. Naive CD8 cells lacked CD45RO and underwent positive selection for CCR7, leaving out terminally differentiated effector memory CD45RA+ cells. The TCR comes from a woman in her thirties in good health. The rearrangement uses TRBV11-2 and TRBJ2-1; D is unresolved. Source material: naive CD8+ T cells sorted from blood. Written as DNA, the CDR3 is TGTGCCAGCAGCCAGATCTGGGCGACCACCGCCTACAATGAGCAGTTCTTC. This encodes CASSQIWATTAYNEQFF.